Below are 13 T cell receptor beta chains sequenced from a single sample in a study of blood T cell repertoires in COVID-19. Sequencing was performed with immunoSEQ multiplex PCR; in TCRdb, only in-frame clones are kept and a portion is missing. Of about 230,000 clones in the sample, roughly 79% were seen once. The sample consisted of peripheral blood. These receptors came from a woman over 75 with COVID-19, enrolled during active disease.

This chain connects TRBV6-5 to TRBJ1-3, with a possible D match to TRBD1 (6 bases). This CDR3 region has 14 residues. Germline values: CDR1 MNHEY, CDR2 SVGAGI. The germline V and J ends were trimmed by 8 bases and 2 bases, with 13 bases remaining between them. The chain's CDR3 is CASRAGEAGNTIYF. The CDR3 coding sequence is TGTGCCAGCCGGGCAGGGGAAGCTGGAAACACCATATATTTT.

This chain links TRBV18 with TRBJ2-5; a possible D gene is TRBD2 (5 bases). V lost 3 bases and J lost 5, with 10 bases in between. The CDR3 is 13 residues long. The germline gives CDR1 KGHSH, CDR2 LQKENI. The CDR3 region is CASSPLGEETQYF. The CDR3 DNA reads TGTGCCAGCTCACCTCTCGGGGAGGAGACCCAGTACTTC.

This clone was seen only a few times. The rearrangement links TRBV5-1 to TRBJ1-5; D is uncertain. Germline V gene lookup returns CDR1 SGHRS and CDR2 YFSETQ. The germline V and J ends were trimmed by 2 bases and 5 bases, with 8 bases remaining between them. The CDR3 sequence is 13 residues long. The CDR3 spells CASSFSFDQPQHF. CDR3 DNA: TGCGCCAGCAGCTTCTCCTTTGATCAGCCCCAGCATTTT.

V gene TRBV11-3 combines with J gene TRBJ1-3, with TRBD1 matching 7 bases. The CDR3 contains 14 residues. Looked up from germline, CDR1 is SGHNT and CDR2 is YENEEA. With V trimmed by 3 bases and J by 3 bases, 2 bases remained unmatched. Written as DNA, the CDR3 is TGTGCCAGCAGCTTTTCAGGGGGTGGAAACACCATATATTTT. Its translation is CASSFSGGGNTIYF.

The CDR3 DNA reads TGTGCCAGCTCACCCCCGGGACAGGGTTGGCAGCCCCAGCATTTT. It yields the protein CASSPPGQGWQPQHF. This chain links TRBV18 with TRBJ1-5; 9 bases align to TRBD1. V gave up 3 bases and J gave up 7 bases; unmatched junction bases: 7. Germline-derived CDR1 and CDR2 are KGHSH and LQKENI. The CDR3 is 15 residues long.

The chain has TRBV3-1 (or the pseudogene TRBV3-2) and TRBJ1-5; D is perhaps TRBD1 (5 bases). V was cut by 4 bases and J by 9 bases, with 16 bases left in between. This CDR3 region has 14 residues. Germline CDR1 and CDR2: LGHDT and YNNKEL (reference sequence). This chain's CDR3 is CASSPGQGVLPQHF. The CDR3, as DNA: TGTGCCAGCAGCCCAGGACAAGGGGTATTGCCCCAGCATTTT.

CDR3 DNA: TGTGCCAGCAGCTTGGGTGAGTGGACACTGCGATACTTC. Residues: CASSLGEWTLRYF. The V and J genes are TRBV5-6 and TRBJ2-7; tentatively, D is TRBD1 (5 bases). The CDR3 runs 13 residues. V gave up 0 bases and J gave up 13 bases, with 17 bases separating them. CDR1 and CDR2 from the germline V gene are SGHDT and YYEEEE.

This chain joins TRBV2 and TRBJ1-1, with a possible D match to TRBD1 (5 bases). The CDR3 covers 13 residues. Looked up from germline, CDR1 is SNHLY and CDR2 is FYNNEI. The V and J ends lost 3 bases and 11 bases respectively, with 16 bases between them. CDR3 in amino acids: CASSDGNTGGAFF. The CDR3 DNA sequence: TGTGCCAGCAGTGATGGGAATACGGGGGGGGCTTTCTTT. Full variable domain (rest looked up from reference TRBV2 and TRBJ1-1): EPEVTQTPSHQVTQMGQEVILRCVPISNHLYFYWYRQILGQKVEFLVSFYNNEISEKSEIFDDQFSVERPDGSNFTLKIRSTKLEDSAMYFCASSDGNTGGAFFGQGTRLTVV.

V gene TRBV3-1 (or the pseudogene TRBV3-2) combines with J gene TRBJ2-7; no reliable D call. V lost 2 bases, J lost 2 bases, and 7 bases lay in between. The germline V gene has CDR1 LGHDT and CDR2 YNNKEL (reference sequence). This CDR3 has 13 residues. CDR3 nucleotides: TGTGCCAGCAGCCAACAGGCCACCTACGAGCAGTACTTC. Translated: CASSQQATYEQYF.

The rearrangement links TRBV19 to TRBJ1-5; possible D gene TRBD1, 6 bases. The CDR3 length is 16 residues. The ends were cut back, 3 bases at V and 3 bases at J, with 15 bases in the middle. Germline CDR1 is LNHDA and CDR2 is SQIVND (reference sequence). CDR3 loop: CASSIEGHYYNQPQHF. CDR3 coding DNA: TGTGCCAGTAGTATTGAGGGACACTATTACAATCAGCCCCAGCATTTT.

This clone was observed once. The chain combines TRBV4-1 with TRBJ1-2; 7 bases are a match to TRBD1. V was clipped by 4 bases and J by 7 bases; unmatched bases: 3. This CDR3 comprises 12 residues. Germline values: CDR1 MGHRA, CDR2 YSYEKL. Here the CDR3 reads CASSLRQGGYTF. The DNA for the CDR3 is TGCGCCAGCAGCCTTCGACAGGGTGGCTACACCTTC.

The chain uses TRBV2 and TRBJ1-1; 7 positions agree with TRBD1. The CDR3 is 14 residues long. Trimming cost V 3 bases and J 3 bases; bases outside gene matches: 4. Germline-derived CDR1 and CDR2 are SNHLY and FYNNEI. The CDR3 DNA reads as TGTGCCAGCAGTGAGGACAGGAGCTACACTGAAGCTTTCTTT. This codes for CASSEDRSYTEAFF.

The rearrangement uses TRBV3-1 (or the pseudogene TRBV3-2) and TRBJ2-1; D might be TRBD1 (5 bases). This CDR3 comprises 14 residues. From germline, CDR1 is LGHDT and CDR2 YNNKEL (reference sequence). The ends were cut back, 4 bases at V and 4 bases at J, with 11 bases in the middle. This CDR3 reads CASSPTGRYNEQFF. The CDR3 DNA reads TGTGCCAGCAGCCCCACAGGACGGTACAATGAGCAGTTCTTC.